This T cell receptor (beta chain) was captured in a study of shared clonotypes between healthy human individuals. Investigators divided CD4+ cells into CD45RA+ naive and CD45RA-negative memory subsets. Profiled with immunoSEQ multiplex PCR; TCRdb holds only in-frame clones, not every one. The profile shows approximately 1,000,000 clones, around three quarters of them singletons. Sequencing used memory CD4+ T cells from PBMCs. Stated subset: CD45RA-negative fraction. The TCR sequence derives from a young man in good health. Some clones in this sample may be carry-over from other donors' samples.

CDR3 in DNA: TGTGCCAGCAGAGCTAGCGGGAGTGAAGAGGAGACCCAGTACTTC. Translation: CASRASGSEEETQYF. The chain couples TRBV6-5 to TRBJ2-5, with 10 positions matching TRBD2. Looked up from germline, CDR1 is MNHEY and CDR2 is SVGAGI. Unmatched junction bases numbered 9, after V lost 6 bases and J lost 5 bases. The CDR3 consists of 15 residues.